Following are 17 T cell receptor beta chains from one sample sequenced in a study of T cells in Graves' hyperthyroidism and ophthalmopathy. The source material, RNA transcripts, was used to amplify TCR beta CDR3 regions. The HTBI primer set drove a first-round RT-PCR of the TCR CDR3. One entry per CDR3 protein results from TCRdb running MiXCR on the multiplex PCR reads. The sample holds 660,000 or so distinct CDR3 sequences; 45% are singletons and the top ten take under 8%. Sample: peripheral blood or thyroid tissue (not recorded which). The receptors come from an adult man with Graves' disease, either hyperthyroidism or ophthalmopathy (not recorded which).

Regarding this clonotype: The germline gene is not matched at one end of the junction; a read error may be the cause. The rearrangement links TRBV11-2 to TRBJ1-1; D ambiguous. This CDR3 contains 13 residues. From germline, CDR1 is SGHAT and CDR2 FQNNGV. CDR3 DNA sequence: TGCGCCAGCAGCCAAGGGTTCTGGACTGAAGCTTTCTTT. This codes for CASSQGFWTEAFF.

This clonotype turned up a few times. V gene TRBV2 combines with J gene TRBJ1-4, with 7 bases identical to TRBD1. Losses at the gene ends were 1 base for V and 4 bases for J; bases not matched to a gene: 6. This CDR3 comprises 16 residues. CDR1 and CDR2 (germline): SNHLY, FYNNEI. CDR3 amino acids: CASSEGTTGINEKLFF. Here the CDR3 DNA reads TGTGCCAGCAGTGAAGGAACGACAGGGATTAATGAAAAACTGTTTTTT.

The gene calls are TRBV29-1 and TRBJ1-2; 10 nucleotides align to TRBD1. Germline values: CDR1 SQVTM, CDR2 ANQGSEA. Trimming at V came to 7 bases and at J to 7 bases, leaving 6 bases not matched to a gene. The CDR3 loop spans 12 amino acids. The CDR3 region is CSDRDRGAGYTF. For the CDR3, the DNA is TGCAGCGACAGGGACAGGGGAGCTGGCTACACCTTC.

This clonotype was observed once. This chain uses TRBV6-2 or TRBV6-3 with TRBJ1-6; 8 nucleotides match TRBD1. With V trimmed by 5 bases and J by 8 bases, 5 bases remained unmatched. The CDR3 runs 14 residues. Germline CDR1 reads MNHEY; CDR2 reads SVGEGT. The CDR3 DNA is TGTGCCAGCAGTGACAGGGGCCGGGATTCACCCCTCCACTTT. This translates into CASSDRGRDSPLHF.

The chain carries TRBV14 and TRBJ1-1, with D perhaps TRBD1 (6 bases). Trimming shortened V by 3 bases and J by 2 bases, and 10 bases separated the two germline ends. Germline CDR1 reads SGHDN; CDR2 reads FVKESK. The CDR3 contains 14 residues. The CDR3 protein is CASSHRGDNTEAFF. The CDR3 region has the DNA TGTGCCAGCAGCCACAGGGGCGATAACACTGAAGCTTTCTTT.

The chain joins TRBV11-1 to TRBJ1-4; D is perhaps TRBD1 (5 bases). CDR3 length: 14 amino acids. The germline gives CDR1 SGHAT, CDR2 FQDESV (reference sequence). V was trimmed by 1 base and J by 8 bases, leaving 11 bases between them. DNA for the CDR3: TGTGCCAGCAGCTTAGGGTACAGGCAAGAAAAACTGTTTTTT. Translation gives CASSLGYRQEKLFF.

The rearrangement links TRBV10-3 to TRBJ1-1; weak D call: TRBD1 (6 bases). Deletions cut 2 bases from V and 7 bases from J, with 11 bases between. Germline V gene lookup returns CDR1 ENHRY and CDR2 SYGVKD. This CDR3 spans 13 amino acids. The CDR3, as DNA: TGTGCCATCAGTGAGGGACAGAATGATGAAGCTTTCTTT. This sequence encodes CAISEGQNDEAFF.

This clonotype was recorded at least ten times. This CDR3 is CASSEAGTGYEQYF. The CDR3 nucleotides are TGTGCCAGCAGTGAGGCCGGGACAGGGTACGAGCAGTACTTC. V gene TRBV2 combines with J gene TRBJ2-7; the match to TRBD1 covers 9 bases. Trimming at V came to 3 bases and at J to 4 bases, leaving 4 bases not matched to a gene. Germline CDR1 and CDR2: SNHLY and FYNNEI. This CDR3 has 14 amino acids.

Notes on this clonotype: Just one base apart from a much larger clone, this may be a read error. The CDR3 spells CAISPGHGNTIYF. Written as DNA, the CDR3 is TGTGCCATCAGCCCTGGACACGGAAACACCATATATTTT. The chain couples TRBV10-3 to TRBJ1-3; weak D call: TRBD1 (5 bases). The CDR3 has 13 amino acids. Trimming pared 6 bases from V and 4 bases from J, leaving 10 bases between. Germline V lookup: CDR1 ENHRY, CDR2 SYGVKD.

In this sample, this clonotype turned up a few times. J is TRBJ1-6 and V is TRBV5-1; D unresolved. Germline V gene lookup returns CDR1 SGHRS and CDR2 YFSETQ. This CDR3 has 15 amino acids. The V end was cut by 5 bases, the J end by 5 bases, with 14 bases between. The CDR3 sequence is CASSPSGRDNSPLHF. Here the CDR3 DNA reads TGCGCCAGCAGTCCATCGGGGAGGGATAATTCACCCCTCCACTTT. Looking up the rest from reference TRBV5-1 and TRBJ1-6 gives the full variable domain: KAGVTQTPRYLIKTRGQQVTLSCSPISGHRSVSWYQQTPGQGLQFLFEYFSETQRNKGNFPGRFSGRQFSNSRSEMNVSTLELGDSALYLCASSPSGRDNSPLHFGNGTRLTVT.

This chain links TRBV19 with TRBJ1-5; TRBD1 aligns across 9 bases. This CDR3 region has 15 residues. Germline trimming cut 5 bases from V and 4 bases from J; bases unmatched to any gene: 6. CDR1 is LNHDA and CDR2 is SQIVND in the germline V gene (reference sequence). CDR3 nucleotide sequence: TGTGCCAGTAGTTCGGGACAGGGTGCGAATCAGCCCCAGCATTTT. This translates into CASSSGQGANQPQHF.

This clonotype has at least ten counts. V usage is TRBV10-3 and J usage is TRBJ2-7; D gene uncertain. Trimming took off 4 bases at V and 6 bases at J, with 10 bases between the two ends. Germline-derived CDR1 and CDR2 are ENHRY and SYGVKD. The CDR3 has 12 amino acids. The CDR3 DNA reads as TGTGCCATCAGTGTCTTGCTTGGCGAGCAGTACTTC. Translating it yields CAISVLLGEQYF.

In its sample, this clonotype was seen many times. The CDR3 DNA reads TGTGCCAGCAGACAGGGGATGGGGTCTAATGAAAAACTGTTTTTT. Its translation is CASRQGMGSNEKLFF. The chain carries TRBV2 and TRBJ1-4; 7 nucleotides align to TRBD1. The V segment lost 6 bases and the J segment 3 bases; nucleotides outside the gene matches: 7. Germline assignment: CDR1 SNHLY and CDR2 FYNNEI. The CDR3 is 15 amino acids.

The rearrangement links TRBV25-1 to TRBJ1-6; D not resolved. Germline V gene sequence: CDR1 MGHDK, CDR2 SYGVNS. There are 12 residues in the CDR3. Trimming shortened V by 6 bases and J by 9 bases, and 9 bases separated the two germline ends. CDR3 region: CASREGGSPLHF. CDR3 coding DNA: TGTGCCAGCAGAGAGGGAGGTTCACCCCTCCACTTT.

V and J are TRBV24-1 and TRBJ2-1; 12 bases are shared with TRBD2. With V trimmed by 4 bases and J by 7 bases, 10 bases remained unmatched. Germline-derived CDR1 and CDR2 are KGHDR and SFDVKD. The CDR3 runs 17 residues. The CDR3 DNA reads TGTGCCACCAGTGACAGTAGACTAGCGGGAGTGACGAATGAGCAGTTCTTC. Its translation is CATSDSRLAGVTNEQFF.

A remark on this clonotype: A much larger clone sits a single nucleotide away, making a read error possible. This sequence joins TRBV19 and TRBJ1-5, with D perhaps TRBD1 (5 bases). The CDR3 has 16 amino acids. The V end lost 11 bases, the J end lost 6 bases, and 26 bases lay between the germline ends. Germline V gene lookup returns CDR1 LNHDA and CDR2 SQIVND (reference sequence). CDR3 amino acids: CAGTHHEGRARQPQHF. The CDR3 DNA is TGTGCCGGTACCCACCACGAGGGCAGGGCGCGTCAGCCCCAGCATTTT.

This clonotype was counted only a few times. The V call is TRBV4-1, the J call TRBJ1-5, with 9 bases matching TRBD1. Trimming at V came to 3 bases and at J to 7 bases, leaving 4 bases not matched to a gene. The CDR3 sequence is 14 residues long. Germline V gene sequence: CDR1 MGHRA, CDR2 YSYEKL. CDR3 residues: CASSQDRGLQPQHF. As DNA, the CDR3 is TGCGCCAGCAGCCAGGACAGGGGATTGCAGCCCCAGCATTTT.